The TCR beta chain described here comes from a study of PD-L1 blockade in urothelial cancer. Specified time point: pretreatment peripheral blood. V gave up 2 bases and J gave up 4 bases; unmatched junction bases: 1. Germline values: CDR1 SGHRS, CDR2 YFSETQ. The CDR3 is 15 amino acids. Measured with immunoSEQ multiplex PCR; TCRdb has only the in-frame clones, and not every one. This repertoire shows roughly 91,000 clones, more than 75% found once; its top ten account for 13% to 15%. V usage is TRBV5-1 and J usage is TRBJ2-2, with 11 bases that match TRBD2. The sample here was PBMCs, taken around atezolizumab (anti-PD-L1) treatment. This receptor was identified in a man aged 60 to 69 with urothelial cancer. CDR3 in DNA: TGCGCCAGCAGCTTACTAGCGGGAGTCACCGGGGAGCTGTTTTTT. Amino acid sequence: CASSLLAGVTGELFF.